The 21 T cell receptor beta chains listed next were all sequenced from one sample in a study of TET2 disruption in CD19-targeted CAR T cells. Profiled with immunoSEQ multiplex PCR; TCRdb holds only in-frame clones, not every one. Recorded for this sample: 25,000 or so clones. Treatment: autologous CTL019 cells: CD19 CAR with 4-1BB and CD3 zeta domains. No cognate antigen is known for these TCRs. The sequences come from CD8- CAR+ T cells sorted from cultured blood T cells, collected for CD19 CAR T cell therapy. Subset described: CD8-negative CAR-positive T cells from the infusion product. The receptors shown here come from a man in his 70s with chronic lymphocytic leukemia.

On this clone: From the germline J gene comes the end of the CDR3, since the read stops 3 residues before it. The chain joins TRBV5-4 to TRBJ1-4; TRBD1 agrees at 7 bases. The germline V gene has CDR1 SGHNT and CDR2 YYREEE (reference sequence). CDR3 length: 15 amino acids. The V and J ends lost 0 bases and 5 bases, in that order; junction bases with no gene match: 4. The sequenced CDR3 bases are TGTGCCAGCAGCTTGGAGGGGGCGTTAAATGAAAAA. Protein product: CASSLEGALNEK. The whole CDR3 protein reads CASSLEGALNEKLFF. The entire variable domain, with the rest obtained from reference TRBV5-4 and TRBJ1-4, is as follows: ETGVTQSPTHLIKTRGQQVTLRCSSQSGHNTVSWYQQALGQGPQFIFQYYREEENGRGNFPPRFSGLQFPNYSSELNVNALELDDSALYLCASSLEGALNEKLFFGSGTQLSVL.

Notes on this clone: With the read ending 3 residues before the CDR3 end, the germline J gene is used to fill in that end. The chain recombines TRBV7-2 with TRBJ2-4; 10 nucleotides match TRBD1. Germline V gene data show CDR1 as SGHTA and CDR2 as FQGNSA. The CDR3 totals 15 residues. The sequenced CDR3 bases are TGTGCCAGCAGCTCCACGACAGGGGGCAGGGAGCCT. It encodes CASSSTTGGREP. The complete CDR3 sequence is CASSSTTGGREPQYF. The entire variable domain, with the rest obtained from reference TRBV7-2 and TRBJ2-4, is as follows: GAGVSQSPSNKVTEKGKDVELRCDPISGHTALYWYRQSLGQGLEFLIYFQGNSAPDKSGLPSDRFSAERTGGSVSTLTIQRTQQEDSAVYLCASSSTTGGREPQYFGAGTRLSVL.

Concerning this clone: Coverage ceases 3 residues before the CDR3 finishes, and the germline J gene fills in the end. The chain recombines TRBV9 with TRBJ2-7; maybe TRBD2 (5 bases). The CDR3 extends over 14 amino acids. Germline V gives CDR1 SGDLS, CDR2 YYNGEE. V dropped 3 bases and J dropped 6 bases, with 16 bases sitting between them. The CDR3 protein is CASSGRRTAGEQYF. The sequenced part of the CDR3 DNA is TGTGCCAGCAGCGGGCGAAGGACGGCGGGCGAG.

Remarks on this clone: The read ends 3 residues before the CDR3 terminus; that terminus is restored from the germline J gene. The chain links TRBV13 to TRBJ1-6; 8 bases are shared with TRBD1. The CDR3 consists of 14 residues. The trim removed 5 bases at V and 6 bases at J, leaving 3 bases unmatched. The germline V gene has CDR1 PRHDT and CDR2 FYEKMQ (reference sequence). The CDR3 here is CASSLQGGNSPLHF. The CDR3 bases that were read are TGTGCCAGCAGCCTACAGGGGGGTAATTCACCC.

With regard to this clone: The read comes to an end 3 residues before the CDR3 does, leaving the germline J gene to fill in the end. The chain recombines TRBV19 with TRBJ2-4; the match to TRBD1 covers 8 bases. The germline V gene encodes CDR1 LNHDA and CDR2 SQIVND (reference sequence). The CDR3 is made up of 15 amino acids. CDR3 in amino acids: CASRSSGGGPYGQYF. The sequenced part of the CDR3 DNA is TGTGCCAGTCGAAGCTCAGGGGGCGGACCCTATGGT.

Turning to this clone: The read finishes 3 residues shy of the CDR3 end, and the germline J gene is used to complete it. V usage is TRBV6-4 and J usage is TRBJ1-1, with 8 bases matching TRBD1. Per the germline V gene, CDR1 is MRHNA and CDR2 is SNTAGT. The CDR3 runs to 15 residues. Trimming cost V 5 bases and J 4 bases; bases outside gene matches: 9. The CDR3 loop is CASSPEAGTGTEAFF. The sequenced CDR3 bases are TGTGCCAGCAGTCCAGAAGCCGGGACAGGCACTGAA.

Concerning this clone: The read finishes 3 residues shy of the CDR3 end, and the germline J gene is used to complete it. The V gene is TRBV7-6, the J gene TRBJ1-4; D perhaps matches TRBD1 (5 bases). Looked up from germline, CDR1 is SGHVS and CDR2 is FNYEAQ. CDR3 length: 15 amino acids. V was shortened by 5 bases and J by 6 bases, with 16 bases between the two germline ends. CDR3 amino acids: CASSPNIGQDEKLFF. Incomplete CDR3 DNA: TGTGCCAGCAGCCCTAATATAGGACAAGATGAAAAA.

Regarding this clone: The read ends 3 residues shy of where the CDR3 ends; the end is completed using the germline J gene. This sequence joins TRBV7-6 and TRBJ1-2; TRBD1 might be the D (5 bases). Per germline, CDR1 SGHVS and CDR2 FNYEAQ. The CDR3 has 15 residues. CDR3: CASSPSGGTYNDYTF. The sequenced part of the CDR3 DNA is TGTGCCAGCAGCCCGAGCGGGGGGACCTACAATGAC.

Concerning this clone itself: The CDR3 end lies 3 residues beyond the end of the read and is filled in from the germline J gene. This chain links TRBV5-1 with TRBJ1-6; D is perhaps TRBD1 (5 bases). The CDR3 covers 14 residues. Germline V gives CDR1 SGHRS, CDR2 YFSETQ. The ends were cut back, 1 base at V and 11 bases at J, with 13 bases in the middle. The part of the CDR3 DNA that was read is TGCGCCAGCAGCTTGCAGGGTGGGAAAACACCC. It encodes CASSLQGGKTP. The entire CDR3 protein reads CASSLQGGKTPLHF.

With respect to this clone: The CDR3 goes on 3 residues after the read ends, and that part is filled in from the germline J gene. The chain has TRBV5-4 and TRBJ2-1; tentatively, D is TRBD2 (5 bases). CDR3 length: 14 amino acids. V lost 4 bases, J lost 9 bases, and 17 bases lay in between. The V gene's germline CDR1 is SGHNT and CDR2 YYREEE (reference sequence). CDR3 region: CASSNDPNSAEQFF. The CDR3 bases that were read are TGTGCCAGCAGCAATGATCCCAATAGCGCTGAG.

Comment on this clone: The read ends 3 residues before the CDR3 terminus; that terminus is restored from the germline J gene. The chain employs TRBV29-1 and TRBJ1-4, with unresolved D. This CDR3 has 12 amino acids. The V and J ends lost 7 bases and 10 bases respectively, with 16 bases between them. Germline V gene sequence: CDR1 SQVTM, CDR2 ANQGSEA. The CDR3 region is CSGLKVEGKLFF. Incomplete CDR3 DNA: TGCAGCGGGTTAAAGGTGGAGGGAAAA.

A word on this clone: The read falls 3 residues short of the CDR3 end, and the missing part is taken from the germline J gene. This rearrangement joins TRBV10-2 to TRBJ1-1; 9 bases line up with TRBD1. Trimming cost V 4 bases and J 0 bases; bases outside gene matches: 3. CDR1 and CDR2 (germline): WSHSY, SAAADI. The CDR3 length is 15 residues. The CDR3 reads CASSGDRAMNTEAFF. CDR3 DNA (partial): TGCGCCAGCAGTGGGGACAGGGCAATGAACACTGAA.

Details on this clone: The CDR3 end is not reached by the read, which stops 3 residues before it; the germline J gene fills it in. This sequence joins TRBV5-6 and TRBJ2-4; D perhaps matches TRBD1 (5 bases). The V gene's germline CDR1 is SGHDT and CDR2 YYEEEE. The CDR3 covers 15 residues. The CDR3 here is CASSPTDRPNYGQYF. The DNA read from the CDR3 is TGTGCCAGCAGCCCCACCGACAGACCCAACTATGGT.

Frequency places this clone as medium-sized. CDR3 DNA (partial): TGCGCCAGCAGCGGACAGGGGGCTTTGAATAATTCACCC. This codes for CASSGQGALNNSP. The whole CDR3 sequence is CASSGQGALNNSPLHF. The V gene is TRBV5-1, the J gene TRBJ1-6; 11 bases match TRBD1. The read comes to an end 3 residues before the CDR3 does, leaving the germline J gene to fill in the end. Trimming took 4 bases from V and 5 from J; bases not matched to a gene: 5. Germline V gene lookup returns CDR1 SGHRS and CDR2 YFSETQ. CDR3 size: 16 residues.

On this clone: Sequencing ends 3 residues short of the CDR3 end; the germline J gene provides the rest. The chain employs TRBV14 and TRBJ1-1; D gene ambiguous. V lost 1 base, J lost 4 bases, and 4 bases lay in between. CDR3 length: 12 residues. Germline lookup yields CDR1 SGHDN and CDR2 FVKESK. CDR3 region: CASSQAVTEAFF. The covered CDR3 bases are TGTGCCAGCAGCCAAGCCGTCACTGAA.

Note on this clone: The CDR3 end lies 3 residues beyond the end of the read and is filled in from the germline J gene. The chain is built from TRBV18 and TRBJ2-5; 10 bases are shared with TRBD2. The trim removed 6 bases at V and 4 bases at J, leaving 5 bases unmatched. Germline CDR1 and CDR2: KGHSH and LQKENI. The length of the CDR3 is 14 residues. Here the CDR3 reads CASSQTSGVETQYF. The CDR3 DNA, read in part, is TGTGCCAGCTCTCAAACTAGCGGGGTAGAGACC.

For this clone: The read gets to within 3 residues of the CDR3 end, and the germline J gene fills in the rest. The genes are TRBV12-3 or TRBV12-4 and TRBJ1-6; maybe TRBD1 (5 bases). V was cut by 1 base and J by 10 bases, with 17 bases left in between. The CDR3 covers 16 residues. Here the CDR3 reads CASSLGTTVDGSPLHF. The CDR3 bases that were read are TGTGCCAGCAGTTTAGGGACAACTGTGGATGGCTCACCC.

As concerns this clone: The read gets to within 3 residues of the CDR3 end, and the germline J gene fills in the rest. The chain links TRBV7-2 to TRBJ2-2; the D gene is possibly TRBD1 (5 bases). The CDR3 loop spans 12 amino acids. Trimming left V 10 bases short and J 1 base short, with 7 bases between. Germline loops: CDR1 SGHTA, CDR2 FQGNSA. Partial CDR3 DNA: TGTGCCATAACAGGGAACACCGGGGAG. Protein product: CAITGNTGE. The whole CDR3 sequence reads CAITGNTGELFF. Complete variable domain (other parts from reference TRBV7-2 and TRBJ2-2): GAGVSQSPSNKVTEKGKDVELRCDPISGHTALYWYRQSLGQGLEFLIYFQGNSAPDKSGLPSDRFSAERTGGSVSTLTIQRTQQEDSAVYLCAITGNTGELFFGEGSRLTVL.

Points on this clone: From the germline J gene comes the end of the CDR3, since the read stops 3 residues before it. This chain links TRBV18 with TRBJ2-4, with 7 bases lining up with TRBD1. From germline, CDR1 is KGHSH and CDR2 LQKENI. The CDR3 runs to 17 residues. The DNA read from the CDR3 is TGTGCCAGCTCACCGCCCACAGGGGCCCCCTTAATCTATGGT. It specifies CASSPPTGAPLIYG. The whole CDR3 reads CASSPPTGAPLIYGQYF.

About this clone itself: One end of the junction varies from germline; a read error may be responsible. The CDR3 end falls 3 residues outside the read, so it is completed with the germline J gene. Different DNA sequences within this sample yield the same CDR3. V usage is TRBV11-2 and J usage is TRBJ1-3; D may be TRBD1 (5 bases). CDR1 SGHAT and CDR2 FQNNGV come from the germline V gene. CDR3 length: 15 amino acids. CDR3 bases read: TGTGCCAGCAGTTACGTTACAGGCTCTGGAAACACT. It is translated as CASSYVTGSGNT. The whole CDR3 protein is CASSYVTGSGNTIYF.

Of note for this clone: Germline is not matched at one junction end, which may reflect a read error. The read stops 3 residues short of the end of the CDR3; the missing end is completed from the germline J gene. This chain connects TRBV6-1 to TRBJ1-4; weak D call: TRBD1 (5 bases). CDR3 length: 13 amino acids. Germline V gene data show CDR1 as MNHNS and CDR2 as SASEGT. CDR3 bases read: TGTGCCGGCAGTGAACATCTAGAGGGGAAA. Encoded protein: CAGSEHLEGK. The full CDR3 sequence reads CAGSEHLEGKLFF.